This T cell receptor beta chain was identified during a study of blood T cell repertoires in COVID-19 (dated by TCRdb to about 2020). Regarding the complete study: Samples from collaborators originated in the United States, Italy and Spain and spanned both the acute and convalescent phases of COVID-19. The samples were drawn from two sources: the first 160 participants of the ongoing ImmuneRACE study, and some 1,300 subjects contributed by 6 global collaborators. The repertoires were made available in a free public database intended to serve as a resource for research on the immune response to SARS-CoV-2. A de-identified subject ID, COVID-19 status, age in years and sex were almost always included in the sample metadata. Subjects who had been exposed to COVID-19, were actively infected with it, or had recovered from it provided the deeply sampled blood TCRbeta repertoires that made up the dataset. The material from the prospective study consisted of cDNA or gDNA derived from T cells, B-cell-depleted T cells, or PBMCs. Where available, HLA class I and class II types were obtained from metadata supplied by the sample provider rather than from assay-based typing.

Counted from cysteine to phenylalanine, this CDR3 has 17 amino acids. The kept DNA is CDR3 alone, 51 bases in frame from the first base. Each collaborating institution followed its own protocols to collect whole blood in K2EDTA tubes. Collaborator samples were shipped for TCRbeta analysis as frozen whole blood, isolated PBMCs, or DNA extracted from either sample type. The immunoSEQ Assay, a bias-controlled multiplex PCR, was used to amplify TCRbeta CDR3 regions from genomic DNA. Regarding the original processing steps: The number of nucleated cells in each sample was estimated by amplification of reference gene primers within the assay. To quantify the absolute abundance of each unique TCRbeta CDR3 rearrangement, sequence reads were collapsed and filtered. For each sample, productive Simpson clonality was calculated as the square root of Simpson's diversity index across productive rearrangements. The immuneACCESS repertoire file appears here via TCRdb, limited to in-frame rearrangements. These files lack a portion of the clones; in checked studies, under half of the deficit traces to unresolved V genes, and the cause of the others is not known. The V and J calls and the clone size are those of that table, but D and trimming were determined from the DNA. The sample includes 180,000 or so clones, with 80% to 90% observed a single time. Jointly, the top ten make up roughly 3% of the sample.

Findings and caveats that apply to the study as a whole: The amount of clinical and demographic metadata varied by source and participant and was provided uncurated.

Details on this clone: What this receptor recognizes is not known. Base quality data are lacking; no much larger clone is found one base away.

The sequence links TRBV21-1 to TRBJ2-1; whether TRBD2, the table's D call, matches the DNA was not checked. TRBV21-1 is a recognized pseudogene. The receptor comes from a man in his 60s with acute or convalescent COVID-19. Sequenced: peripheral blood. This receptor carries the CDR3 CASRFTGVLSGSKGQFF. The DNA reads TGTGCCAGCAGATTCACAGGGGTTTTGAGCGGGAGTAAGGGGCAGTTCTTC.